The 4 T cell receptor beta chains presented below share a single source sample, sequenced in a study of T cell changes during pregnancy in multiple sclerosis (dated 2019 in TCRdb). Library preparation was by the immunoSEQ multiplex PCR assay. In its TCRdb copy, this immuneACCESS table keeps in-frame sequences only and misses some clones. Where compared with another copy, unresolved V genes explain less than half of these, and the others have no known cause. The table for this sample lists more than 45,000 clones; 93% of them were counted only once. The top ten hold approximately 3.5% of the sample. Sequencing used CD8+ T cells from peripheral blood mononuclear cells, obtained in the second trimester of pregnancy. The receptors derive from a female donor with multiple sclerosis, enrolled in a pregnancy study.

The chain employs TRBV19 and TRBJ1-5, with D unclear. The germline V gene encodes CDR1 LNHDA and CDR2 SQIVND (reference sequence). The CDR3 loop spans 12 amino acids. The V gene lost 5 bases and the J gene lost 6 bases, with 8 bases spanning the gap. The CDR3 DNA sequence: TGTGCCAGTAGTTCTCCGGGTCAGCCCCAGCATTTT. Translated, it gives CASSSPGQPQHF.

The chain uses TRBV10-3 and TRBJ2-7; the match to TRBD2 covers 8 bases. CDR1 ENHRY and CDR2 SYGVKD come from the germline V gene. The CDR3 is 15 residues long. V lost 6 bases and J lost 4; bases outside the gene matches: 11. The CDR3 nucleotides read TGTGCCATCAGGGTTCTCACTAGCGGTGGATACGAGCAGTACTTC. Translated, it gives CAIRVLTSGGYEQYF.

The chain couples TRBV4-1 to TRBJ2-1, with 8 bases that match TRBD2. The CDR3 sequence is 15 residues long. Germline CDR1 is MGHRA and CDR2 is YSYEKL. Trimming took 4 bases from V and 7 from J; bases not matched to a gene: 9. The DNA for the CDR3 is TGCGCCAGCAGCCGCACTAGCGGCCCGGGGAATGAGCAGTTCTTC. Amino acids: CASSRTSGPGNEQFF.

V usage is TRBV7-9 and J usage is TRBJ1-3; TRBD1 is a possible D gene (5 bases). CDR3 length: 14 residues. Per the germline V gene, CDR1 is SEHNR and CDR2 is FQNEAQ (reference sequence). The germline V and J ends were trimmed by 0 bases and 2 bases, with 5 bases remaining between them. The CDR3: CASSLADTGNTIYF. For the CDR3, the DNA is TGTGCCAGCAGCTTAGCGGACACTGGAAACACCATATATTTT.